A single T cell receptor (beta chain) is shown here with its context. These data belong to a study of blood T cell repertoires in COVID-19. Across the whole study: From T cells, B-cell-depleted T cells, or PBMCs came the material, which was cDNA or gDNA.

The table came from immunoSEQ multiplex PCR; TCRdb's copy has only in-frame clones and leaves some out. The sample consists of roughly 100,000 clones, 75% to 85% of them appearing once. Germline values: CDR1 SGHAT, CDR2 FQNNGV. The CDR3 length is 17 residues. V gave up 3 bases and J gave up 0 bases, with 12 bases separating them. This receptor was taken from a human donor in a cohort sampled during active COVID-19. The source material was peripheral blood. This chain joins TRBV11-2 and TRBJ2-6; TRBD2 is a possible D gene (6 bases). CDR3 region: CASSLGRGRSGANVLTF. The DNA of the CDR3 is TGTGCCAGCAGCTTGGGGCGGGGTCGCTCTGGGGCCAACGTCCTGACTTTC. Full variable domain (missing parts from reference TRBV11-2 and TRBJ2-6): EAGVAQSPRYKIIEKRQSVAFWCNPISGHATLYWYQQILGQGPKLLIQFQNNGVVDDSQLPKDRFSAERLKGVDSTLKIQPAKLEDSAVYLCASSLGRGRSGANVLTFGAGSRLTVL.